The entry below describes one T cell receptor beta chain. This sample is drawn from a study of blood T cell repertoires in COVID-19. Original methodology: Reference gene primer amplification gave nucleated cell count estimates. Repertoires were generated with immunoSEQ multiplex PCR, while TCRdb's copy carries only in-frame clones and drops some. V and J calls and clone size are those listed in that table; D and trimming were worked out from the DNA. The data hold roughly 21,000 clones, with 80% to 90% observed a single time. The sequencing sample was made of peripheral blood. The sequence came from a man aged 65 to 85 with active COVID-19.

The CDR3: CASATSEFNNEQFF. CDR3 sequence (DNA): TGTGCCTCGGCGACTAGCGAGTTTAACAATGAGCAGTTCTTC. The chain carries TRBV5-4 and TRBJ2-1; TRBD2 matches 8 bases. The CDR3 has 14 residues. Germline CDR1 and CDR2: SGHNT and YYREEE (reference sequence). Trimming removed 10 bases from V and 5 bases from J; junction bases left unmatched: 11.